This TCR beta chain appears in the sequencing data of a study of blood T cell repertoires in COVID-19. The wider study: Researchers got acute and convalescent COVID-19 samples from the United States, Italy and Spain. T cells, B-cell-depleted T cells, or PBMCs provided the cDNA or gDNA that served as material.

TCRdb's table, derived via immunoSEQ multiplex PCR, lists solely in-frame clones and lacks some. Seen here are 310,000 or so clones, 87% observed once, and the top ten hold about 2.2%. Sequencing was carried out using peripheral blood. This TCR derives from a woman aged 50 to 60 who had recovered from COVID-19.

DNA of the CDR3: TGTGCCAGCAGCCCTCGAAATGACAGGGATGGCGATGGCTACACCTTC. This sequence encodes CASSPRNDRDGDGYTF. This chain links TRBV3-1 (or the pseudogene TRBV3-2) with TRBJ1-2; TRBD1 matches 7 bases. This CDR3 has 16 residues. Losses at the gene ends were 4 bases for V and 6 bases for J; bases not matched to a gene: 14. CDR1 LGHDT and CDR2 YNNKEL come from the germline V gene (reference sequence).